One and the same sample provided the 16 T cell receptor beta chains below, sequenced in a study of blood T cell repertoires in COVID-19. Here immunoSEQ multiplex PCR was the method, and the copy in TCRdb shows in-frame clones only, minus some. This sample has under 90,000 clones, with roughly 87% found just once. Sequenced sample: peripheral blood. These receptors all come from a woman aged 50 to 60 with COVID-19, enrolled during active disease.

This clone was found a few times. V is TRBV6-5 and J is TRBJ1-2; D is possibly TRBD1 (5 bases). This CDR3 has 11 residues. Germline CDR1 and CDR2: MNHEY and SVGAGI. The ends were cut back, 2 bases at V and 8 bases at J, with 6 bases in the middle. CDR3 coding DNA: TGTGCCAGCAGTTACAGGGGAGGCTACACCTTC. Translation gives CASSYRGGYTF.

The rearrangement links TRBV6-5 to TRBJ1-5, with D perhaps TRBD1 (6 bases). The germline V gene encodes CDR1 MNHEY and CDR2 SVGAGI. CDR3 length: 15 residues. Trimming pared 7 bases from V and 0 bases from J, leaving 13 bases between. CDR3 nucleotides: TGTGCCAGCACTGGGACAAAAGATAGCAATCAGCCCCAGCATTTT. As protein: CASTGTKDSNQPQHF.

This chain uses TRBV19 with TRBJ2-1; no clear D. Deletions cut 4 bases from V and 8 bases from J, with 15 bases between. The CDR3 contains 14 residues. Germline assignment: CDR1 LNHDA and CDR2 SQIVND (reference sequence). CDR3: CASSKERPNDEQFF. Written as DNA, the CDR3 is TGTGCCAGTAGTAAGGAGCGCCCGAACGATGAGCAGTTCTTC.

The V gene is TRBV19, the J gene TRBJ2-7; TRBD1 aligns across 7 bases. CDR3 length equals 14 residues. V lost 5 bases to trimming and J lost 5 bases; unmatched junction nucleotides: 9. The V gene's germline CDR1 is LNHDA and CDR2 SQIVND (reference sequence). The CDR3 here is CASSFGDSFDEQYF. CDR3 DNA sequence: TGTGCCAGTAGTTTCGGGGACAGTTTCGACGAGCAGTACTTC. The entire variable domain, with the rest obtained from reference TRBV19 and TRBJ2-7, is as follows: DGGITQSPKYLFRKEGQNVTLSCEQNLNHDAMYWYRQDPGQGLRLIYYSQIVNDFQKGDIAEGYSVSREKKESFPLTVTSAQKNPTAFYLCASSFGDSFDEQYFGPGTRLTVT.

V and J are TRBV18 and TRBJ2-7; D unclear. Germline-derived CDR1 and CDR2 are KGHSH and LQKENI. The CDR3 contains 12 residues. V was cut by 3 bases and J by 3 bases, with 6 bases left in between. The CDR3 sequence: CASSPLGYEQYF. CDR3 bases: TGTGCCAGCTCACCCCTAGGCTACGAGCAGTACTTC.

This clone was seen only once. The chain combines TRBV19 with TRBJ2-7, with TRBD2 matching over 7 bases. Per the germline V gene, CDR1 is LNHDA and CDR2 is SQIVND (reference sequence). The CDR3 runs 14 residues. The V segment lost 3 bases and the J segment 7 bases; nucleotides outside the gene matches: 9. CDR3 sequence reads: CASSIGGGPNEQYF. Written as DNA, the CDR3 is TGTGCCAGTAGTATTGGGGGAGGGCCGAATGAGCAGTACTTC.

This clone came up a few times. CDR3 in amino acids: CASNLSYQSSYEQYF. CDR3 nucleotide sequence: TGTGCCAGCAACCTATCATATCAAAGCTCCTACGAGCAGTACTTC. V is TRBV7-9 and J is TRBJ2-7; no firm D call. V dropped 7 bases and J dropped 0 bases, with 16 bases sitting between them. Germline V gene lookup returns CDR1 SEHNR and CDR2 FQNEAQ (reference sequence). The CDR3 length is 15 residues.

The chain employs TRBV5-1 and TRBJ2-3, with D possibly TRBD2 on 6 matching bases. Germline CDR1 SGHRS, CDR2 YFSETQ. The CDR3 is 15 residues long. The germline V and J ends were trimmed by 7 bases and 0 bases, with 15 bases remaining between them. The CDR3 reads CASREEGRSTDTQYF. CDR3 DNA: TGCGCCAGCCGTGAGGAGGGGCGGAGCACAGATACGCAGTATTTT.

The chain links TRBV27 to TRBJ2-7, with D possibly matching TRBD2 (5 bases). CDR1 MNHEY and CDR2 SMNVEV come from the germline V gene (reference sequence). V lost 3 bases and J lost 4, with 13 bases in between. There are 14 residues in the CDR3. The CDR3 sequence: CASSFLGGGYEQYF. In DNA, the CDR3 is TGTGCCAGCAGTTTTCTCGGAGGCGGTTACGAGCAGTACTTC.

To note about this clone: Different DNA sequences within this sample yield the same CDR3. V usage is TRBV19 and J usage is TRBJ2-2, with D perhaps matching TRBD2 (6 bases). Germline V lookup: CDR1 LNHDA, CDR2 SQIVND (reference sequence). CDR3 length: 14 residues. Trimming pared 6 bases from V and 2 bases from J, leaving 10 bases between. The CDR3 DNA reads TGTGCCAGTAGAGAACTAGCAAACACCGGGGAGCTGTTTTTT. This gives the protein CASRELANTGELFF.

This chain links TRBV6-4 with TRBJ1-6, with 10 nucleotides matching TRBD1. Germline assignment: CDR1 MRHNA and CDR2 SNTAGT. V trimming: 7 bases; J trimming: 6 bases; junction bases outside the gene matches: 6. The CDR3 sequence is 15 residues long. The CDR3 sequence is CASNQDRGFNSPLHF. The CDR3, as DNA: TGTGCCAGCAACCAGGACAGGGGGTTTAATTCACCCCTCCACTTT.

This clone was seen once. The V and J genes are TRBV5-1 and TRBJ1-3, with 7 bases lining up with TRBD1. Trimming cost V 3 bases and J 1 base; bases outside gene matches: 4. The germline V gene encodes CDR1 SGHRS and CDR2 YFSETQ. The CDR3 runs to 15 residues. The CDR3 DNA reads as TGCGCCAGCAGCTCAACAGGGGTGTCTGGAAACACCATATATTTT. It translates to CASSSTGVSGNTIYF.

The chain has TRBV4-3 and TRBJ2-1, with TRBD1 matching 10 bases. This CDR3 contains 15 residues. V shed 4 bases and J 8 bases; nucleotides not matched to a gene: 8. Germline loops: CDR1 LGHNA, CDR2 YSLEER. The CDR3 sequence: CASSLRDRGVDEQFF. The DNA for the CDR3 is TGCGCCAGCAGCCTCCGGGACAGGGGTGTAGATGAGCAGTTCTTC.

The chain couples TRBV24-1 to TRBJ2-4, with 8 bases lining up with TRBD1. This CDR3 comprises 18 residues. Germline V lookup: CDR1 KGHDR, CDR2 SFDVKD. V lost 2 bases, J lost 0 bases, and 8 bases stayed unmatched. CDR3 sequence (DNA): TGTGCCACCAGTGATTCCGACAGGGGAGGTCTAGCCAAAAACATTCAGTACTTC. This sequence encodes CATSDSDRGGLAKNIQYF.

This clone appeared a few times. The chain is built from TRBV20-1 and TRBJ2-1; D gene ambiguous. V lost 5 bases and J 7 bases, leaving 9 bases between the germline ends. Germline CDR1 is DFQATT and CDR2 is SNEGSKA (reference sequence). The CDR3 has 11 residues. For the CDR3, the DNA is TGCAGTGCTTACGAGCTAAATGAGCAGTTCTTC. Its protein product is CSAYELNEQFF.

The J gene is TRBJ2-2, the V gene TRBV24-1; D possibly corresponds to TRBD1 (6 bases). The V gene's germline CDR1 is KGHDR and CDR2 SFDVKD. Trimming removed 5 bases at V and 6 bases at J, with 15 bases between. The CDR3 sequence is 15 residues long. CDR3 sequence reads: CATSGGRGVAGELFF. For the CDR3, the DNA is TGTGCCACCAGTGGTGGCAGGGGAGTGGCCGGGGAGCTGTTTTTT.